This T cell receptor (beta chain) was found in a study of T cells expressing NK-cell markers. The CDR3 contains 16 residues. From germline, CDR1 is SGHVS and CDR2 FQNEAQ. TCRdb reprocessed the 5' RACE reads, with one entry per CDR3 protein and no DNA. This sample's table reports some 280,000 distinct CDR3 sequences. This clonotype was obtained from a man younger than 30 in good health. This chain links TRBV7-8 with TRBJ1-6. Sequencing was carried out using blood T cells: a sorted CD56 or NKG2C T cell subset, CD4+ or CD8+ T cells, or bulk PBMC T cells (not recorded which). CDR3 loop: CASSLMNVFSGKPLHF.